This T cell receptor (beta chain) is drawn from a study of blood T cell repertoires in COVID-19. Study information: Acute and convalescent COVID-19 samples came from the United States, Italy and Spain.

The germline V gene has CDR1 MDHEN and CDR2 SYDVKM. The CDR3 has 14 amino acids. The ends were cut back, 10 bases at V and 0 bases at J, with 15 bases in the middle. Profiled with immunoSEQ multiplex PCR; TCRdb holds only in-frame clones, not every one. Among about 94,000 clones listed, roughly 84% were seen once. The table lists this clone with a few counts. The receptor was isolated from a woman aged 55-70 years in a cohort sampled during active or convalescent COVID-19. V and J are TRBV28 and TRBJ1-1; perhaps TRBD1 as D (6 bases). Sequenced sample: peripheral blood. The CDR3 DNA reads as TGTGCCACCAAACTCACAGGGATGAACACTGAAGCTTTCTTT. This codes for CATKLTGMNTEAFF.